This TCR beta chain was sequenced for a study of beta chain features in type 1 diabetes. Study in general: No patient-donor differences in age, gender, total cells or subset yield. The number of sorted cells examined across all samples was 107,917,701.

Findings and caveats of the study: Within patients, naive, central memory and Treg TCRB repertoires seemed more similar than within healthy donors.

Comments on this clone: Antigen: not known.

All of the sorted populations showed purity greater than 98%. Investigators reverse transcribed all isolated RNA, so they sequenced expressed TCRB transcripts. Clones were sequenced by immunoSEQ multiplex PCR, and TCRdb holds only the in-frame ones, with some missing. This sample has approximately 170,000 clones, with approximately 9.1% found just once. Sequencing was carried out using central memory CD4+ T cells from blood. The sequence was collected from a woman aged 18-35 years in good health.

CDR3 in DNA: TGTGCCAGCAGCCGCTTGTGGGACAGGGGTAACGAGCAGTACTTC. It yields the protein CASSRLWDRGNEQYF. J is TRBJ2-7 and V is TRBV11-2; 10 bases agree with TRBD1. Germline lookup yields CDR1 SGHAT and CDR2 FQNNGV. Germline trimming cut 5 bases from V and 5 bases from J; bases unmatched to any gene: 9. This CDR3 contains 15 residues.